The clone carrying this TCR beta chain was seen a few times. The antigen is not known. Assay: immunoSEQ multiplex PCR; the TCRdb copy retains only in-frame clones and omits some. Of over 400,000 clones in the sample, 92% were seen once. The CDR3 covers 15 residues. The V gene lost 4 bases and the J gene lost 3 bases, with 15 bases spanning the gap. Germline CDR1 is MNHEY and CDR2 is SVGEGT. This entry comes from a study of Ad26.COV2.S vaccination and SARS-CoV-2 variants. The study's findings and limits: Substantial breadth was reported for post-vaccination spike-specific CD8+ and CD4+ T cells. Vaccinated individuals (as opposed to placebo recipients) had higher spike-specific TCR breadth. For non-spike TCRs, breadth in vaccine recipients resembled that in placebo recipients.

Treatment of the sample: some 20 received Ad26.COV2.S at low or high dose, single or two shots; 5 received placebo; per-sample allocation not given. Day 63 after the first vaccine or placebo injection was the time point for sampling. The individual, an adult aged 18-55 years, was a donor in Boston. The source of this sequence is a person between 18 and 65 years old who received the Ad26.COV2.S COVID-19 vaccine or a placebo. The V gene is TRBV6-2 or TRBV6-3, the J gene TRBJ1-1; D gene uncertain. The sample was peripheral blood, taken in a trial of Ad26.COV2.S vaccine versus placebo. The CDR3 sequence: CASSSSRVRDTEAFF. The DNA of the CDR3 is TGTGCCAGCAGTTCATCCCGGGTCCGGGACACTGAAGCTTTCTTT.